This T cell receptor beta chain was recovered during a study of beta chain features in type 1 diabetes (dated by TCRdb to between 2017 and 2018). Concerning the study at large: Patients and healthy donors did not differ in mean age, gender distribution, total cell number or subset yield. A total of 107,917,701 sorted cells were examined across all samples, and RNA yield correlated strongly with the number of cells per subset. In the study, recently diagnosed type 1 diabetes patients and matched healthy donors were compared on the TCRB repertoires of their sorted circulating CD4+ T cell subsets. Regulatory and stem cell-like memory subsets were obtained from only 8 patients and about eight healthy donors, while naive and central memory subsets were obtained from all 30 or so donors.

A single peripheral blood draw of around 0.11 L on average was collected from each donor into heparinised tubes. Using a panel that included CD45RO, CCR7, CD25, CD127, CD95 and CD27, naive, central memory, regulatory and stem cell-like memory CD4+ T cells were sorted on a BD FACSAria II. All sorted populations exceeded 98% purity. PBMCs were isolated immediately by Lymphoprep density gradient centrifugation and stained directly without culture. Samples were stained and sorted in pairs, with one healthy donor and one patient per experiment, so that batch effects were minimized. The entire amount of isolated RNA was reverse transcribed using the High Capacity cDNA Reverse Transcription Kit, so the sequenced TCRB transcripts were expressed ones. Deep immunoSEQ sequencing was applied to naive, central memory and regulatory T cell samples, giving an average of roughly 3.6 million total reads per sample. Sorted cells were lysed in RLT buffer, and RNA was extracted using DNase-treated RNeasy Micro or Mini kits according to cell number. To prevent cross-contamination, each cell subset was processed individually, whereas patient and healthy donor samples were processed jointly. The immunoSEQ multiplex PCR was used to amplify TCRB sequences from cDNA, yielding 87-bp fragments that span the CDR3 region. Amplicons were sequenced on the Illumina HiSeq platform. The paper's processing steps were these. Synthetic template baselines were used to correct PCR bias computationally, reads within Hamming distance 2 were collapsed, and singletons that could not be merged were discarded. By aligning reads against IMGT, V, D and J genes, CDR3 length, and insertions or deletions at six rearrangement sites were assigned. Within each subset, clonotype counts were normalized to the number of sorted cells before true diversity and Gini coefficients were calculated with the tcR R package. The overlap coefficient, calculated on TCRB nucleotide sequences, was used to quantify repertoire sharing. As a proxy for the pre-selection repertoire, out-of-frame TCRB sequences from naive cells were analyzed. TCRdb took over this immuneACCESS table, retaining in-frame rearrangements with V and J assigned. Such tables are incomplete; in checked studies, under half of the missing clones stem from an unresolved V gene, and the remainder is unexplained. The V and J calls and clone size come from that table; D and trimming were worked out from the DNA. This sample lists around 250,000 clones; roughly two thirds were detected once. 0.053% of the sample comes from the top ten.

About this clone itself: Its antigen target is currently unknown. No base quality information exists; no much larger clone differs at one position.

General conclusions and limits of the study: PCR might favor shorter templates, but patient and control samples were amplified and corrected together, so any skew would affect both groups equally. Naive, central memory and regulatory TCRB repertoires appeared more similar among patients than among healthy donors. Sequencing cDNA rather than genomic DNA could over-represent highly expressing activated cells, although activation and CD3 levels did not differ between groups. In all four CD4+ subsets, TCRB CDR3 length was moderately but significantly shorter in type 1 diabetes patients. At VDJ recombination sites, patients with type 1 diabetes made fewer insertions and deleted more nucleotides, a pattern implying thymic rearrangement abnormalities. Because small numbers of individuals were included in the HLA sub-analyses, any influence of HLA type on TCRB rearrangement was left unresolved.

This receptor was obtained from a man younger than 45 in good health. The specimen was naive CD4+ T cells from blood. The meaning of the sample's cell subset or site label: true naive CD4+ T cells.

The CDR3 in this case is CASRGRTLAKNIQYF. The nucleotide sequence is given as TGTGCCAGCAGAGGACGGACACTAGCCAAAAACATTCAGTACTTC. The chain is assembled from TRBV6-5 and TRBJ2-4; a tentative D call is TRBD1 (5 bases match). Between the V and J ends, shortened by 6 bases and 0 bases respectively, the junction contains 12 bases. For CDR1 and CDR2, the germline V gene lists MNHEY and SVGAGI. The CDR3 holds 15 amino acids from the cysteine to the phenylalanine. Solely the CDR3 DNA is kept, with 45 bases framed from the first base.